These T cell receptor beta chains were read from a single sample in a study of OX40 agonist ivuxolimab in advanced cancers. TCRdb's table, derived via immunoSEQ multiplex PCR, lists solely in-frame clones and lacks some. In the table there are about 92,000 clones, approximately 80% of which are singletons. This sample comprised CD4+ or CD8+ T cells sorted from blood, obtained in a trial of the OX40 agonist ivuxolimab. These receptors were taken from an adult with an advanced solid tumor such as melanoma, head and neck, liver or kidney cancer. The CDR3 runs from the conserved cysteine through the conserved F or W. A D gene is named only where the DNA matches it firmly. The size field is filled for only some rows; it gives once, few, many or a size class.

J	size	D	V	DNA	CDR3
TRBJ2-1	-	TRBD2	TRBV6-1	TGTGCCAGCAGTCCGGGACTAGCGGGGGTGAGTGAGCAGTTCTTC	CASSPGLAGVSEQFF
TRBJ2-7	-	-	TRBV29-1	TGCAGCGTTGAATTCTACGACGAGCAGTACTTC	CSVEFYDEQYF
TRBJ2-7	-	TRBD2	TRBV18	TGTGCCAGCTCACCACCTTCTAGCGGCGCCTACGAGCAGTACTTC	CASSPPSSGAYEQYF
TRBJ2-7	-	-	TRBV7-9	TGTGCCAGCAGCCCGCTGGACGACACTCCGGAGCAGTACTTC	CASSPLDDTPEQYF
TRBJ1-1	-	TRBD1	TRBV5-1	TGCGCCAGCAGCCAGGGACAGGGGACGACTGAAGCTTTCTTT	CASSQGQGTTEAFF
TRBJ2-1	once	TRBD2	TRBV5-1	TGCGCCAGCAGCCCAACCCGGACTAGCGGGAGTCGGGTCTCCTACAATGAGCAGTTCTTC	CASSPTRTSGSRVSYNEQFF
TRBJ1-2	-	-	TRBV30	TGTGCCTGCGCTAGAACCGGGACCGGGGGCCTACCATATGGCTACACCTTC	CACARTGTGGLPYGYTF
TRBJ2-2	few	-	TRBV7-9	TGTGCCAGCAGCCCTTCGACGACCGGGGAGCTGTTTTTT	CASSPSTTGELFF
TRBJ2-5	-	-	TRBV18	TGTGCCAGCTCACCTGGACAAGAGACCCAGTACTTC	CASSPGQETQYF
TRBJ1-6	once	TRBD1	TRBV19	TGTGCCAGTACGGAGACCGGGACAGGGAGTTCACCCCTCCACTTT	CASTETGTGSSPLHF
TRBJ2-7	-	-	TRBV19	TGTGCCAGTAGTATATACGGGGGCGAGCAGTACTTC	CASSIYGGEQYF
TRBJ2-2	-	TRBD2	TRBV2	TGTGCCGGACAAGGGAGCGGGAGGGGCACCGGGGAGCTGTTTTTT	CAGQGSGRGTGELFF
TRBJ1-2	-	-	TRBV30	TGTGCCTGGAGTACCACGGGGAGGGGATATGGCTACACCTTC	CAWSTTGRGYGYTF
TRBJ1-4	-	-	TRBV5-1	TGCGCCAGCAGCGCGGGTCTTAATGAAAAACTGTTTTTT	CASSAGLNEKLFF
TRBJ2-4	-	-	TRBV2	TGTGCCAGCAGTGGAGGGCCGGGAATAGCCAAAAACATTCAGTACTTC	CASSGGPGIAKNIQYF
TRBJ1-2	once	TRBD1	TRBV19	TGTGCCACTCACCGGGACAGAGATTACTATGGCTACACCTTC	CATHRDRDYYGYTF
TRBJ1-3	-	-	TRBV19	TGTGCCAGTAGTACAGGACAAGACTCTGGAAACACCATATATTTT	CASSTGQDSGNTIYF
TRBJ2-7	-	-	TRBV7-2	TGTGCCAGCAGCTCCAATTTCGAGCAGTACTTC	CASSSNFEQYF
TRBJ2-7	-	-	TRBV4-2	TGTGCCAGCAGCCAATCGATCCAGGGATTTTCCTACGAGCAGTACTTC	CASSQSIQGFSYEQYF
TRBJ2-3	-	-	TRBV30	TGTGCCTGGAGTGTACCTTGGCTAGGTACGCAGTATTTT	CAWSVPWLGTQYF
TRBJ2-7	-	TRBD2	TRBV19	TGTGCCAGTAGTCCCCTAGCGGGAGTACCGGGCGAGCAGTACTTC	CASSPLAGVPGEQYF
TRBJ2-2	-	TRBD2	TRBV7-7	TGTGCCAGCAGCCCCCGATCGGGGGGCACCGGGGAGCTGTTTTTT	CASSPRSGGTGELFF
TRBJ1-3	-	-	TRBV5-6	TGTGCCAGCAGCTTTACAGGGACCTCTGGAAACACCATATATTTT	CASSFTGTSGNTIYF
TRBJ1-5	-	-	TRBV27	TGTGCCAGCAGTCCGGCGGGCGCGGGCAATCAGCCCCAGCATTTT	CASSPAGAGNQPQHF
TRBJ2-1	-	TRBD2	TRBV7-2	TGTGCCAGCAGCTTGAATAGCGGGGGGGCCTACAATGAGCAGTTCTTC	CASSLNSGGAYNEQFF
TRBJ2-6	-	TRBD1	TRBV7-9	TGTGCCAGCAGCTTATGGGACAGGGGTTTATCTGGGGCCAACGTCCTGACTTTC	CASSLWDRGLSGANVLTF
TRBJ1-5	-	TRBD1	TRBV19	TGTGCCAGTACAGGGGGCAGTATTCAGCCCCAGCATTTT	CASTGGSIQPQHF
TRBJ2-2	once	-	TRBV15	TGTGCCACCAGCGCTTCGAGGGCCGGGGAGCTGTTTTTT	CATSASRAGELFF
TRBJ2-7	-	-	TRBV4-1	TGCGCCAGCAGCCTTGAGGGCGAGCAGTACTTC	CASSLEGEQYF
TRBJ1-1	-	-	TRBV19	TGTGCCAGTAGTATCAGGTTGAACACTGAAGCTTTCTTT	CASSIRLNTEAFF
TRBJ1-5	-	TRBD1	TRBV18	TGTGCCAGCTCACTAGACAGGGGGCAACAGCCCCAGCATTTT	CASSLDRGQQPQHF
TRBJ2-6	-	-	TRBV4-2	TGTGCCAGCAGCCTGGGGGACTCTGGGGCCAACGTCCTGACTTTC	CASSLGDSGANVLTF
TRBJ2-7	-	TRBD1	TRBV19	TGTGCCAGTAGCACGGACAGGGGAGCCTACGAGCAGTACTTC	CASSTDRGAYEQYF
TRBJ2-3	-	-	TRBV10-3	TGTGCCATCAGTGAGTCGACTCGGGGGAGTTATACGCAGTATTTT	CAISESTRGSYTQYF
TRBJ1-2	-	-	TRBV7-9	TGTGCCAGCAGCCCCGACAGGTCGGGAGGCTACACCTTC	CASSPDRSGGYTF
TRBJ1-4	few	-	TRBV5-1	TGCGCCAGCAGCTTGGCCGAAGGGTGGGATGAAAAACTGTTTTTT	CASSLAEGWDEKLFF
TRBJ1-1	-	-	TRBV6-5	TGTGCCAGCAGTTACTCGCGGTTCAGCACTGAAGCTTTCTTT	CASSYSRFSTEAFF
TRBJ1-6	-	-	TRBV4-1	TGCGCCAGCAGCTTATTTCAGGGGAATTCACCCCTCCACTTT	CASSLFQGNSPLHF
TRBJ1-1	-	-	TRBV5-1	TGCGCCACCAAAACCGGGACAACGGTCATGAACACTGAAGCTTTCTTT	CATKTGTTVMNTEAFF
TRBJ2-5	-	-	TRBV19	TGTGCCAGTAGTCGAGGGACCTCGGTAGAGACCCAGTACTTC	CASSRGTSVETQYF
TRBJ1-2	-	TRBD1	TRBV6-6	TGTGCCAGCAGTTACCCCGGGACAGGGCAAGGCTACACCTTC	CASSYPGTGQGYTF
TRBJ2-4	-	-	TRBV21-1	TGTGCCCGCAGGACACTAATTCAGTACTTC	CARRTLIQYF
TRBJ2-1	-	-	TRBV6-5	TGTGCCAGCAGTTACGGTAGCTCCTACAATGAGCAGTTCTTC	CASSYGSSYNEQFF
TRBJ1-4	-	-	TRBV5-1	TGCGCCAGCAGCCCGGCCGGGTATAATGAAAAACTGTTTTTT	CASSPAGYNEKLFF
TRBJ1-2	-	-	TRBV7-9	TGTGCCAGCAGCTTAGCCGGGACGGGCTATGGCTACACCTTC	CASSLAGTGYGYTF
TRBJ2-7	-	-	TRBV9	TGTGCCAGCAGCGTAGGGGACATGGCCTACGAGCAGTACTTC	CASSVGDMAYEQYF
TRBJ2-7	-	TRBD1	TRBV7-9	TGTGCCAGCAGCTTCTCCTTCCGGGACAGGTCCTACGAGCAGTACTTT	CASSFSFRDRSYEQYF